The sequence of this TCR beta chain was determined in a study of blood T cell repertoires in COVID-19. Whole-study context: The United States, Italy and Spain were the sources of the acute and convalescent COVID-19 samples. Sources were T cells, B-cell-depleted T cells, or PBMCs; the material itself was cDNA or gDNA.

The germline V and J ends were trimmed by 5 bases and 3 bases, with 10 bases remaining between them. CDR1 MNHEY and CDR2 SVGAGI come from the germline V gene. This CDR3 comprises 14 residues. Original methodology: Estimated nucleated cell counts came from reference gene primer amplification. TCRdb's copy holds only in-frame clones and misses some; the assay was immunoSEQ multiplex PCR. V, J and clone size reflect that table, while D and trimming were determined from the DNA. The data hold under 250,000 clones, with approximately 80% observed a single time. Input material: peripheral blood. This clonotype was obtained from a man aged 40-50 years with acute or convalescent COVID-19. The chain joins TRBV6-5 to TRBJ1-4; D call uncertain. CDR3 in DNA: TGTGCCAGCAGTCCAGAGGGATCTAATGAAAAACTGTTTTTT. This sequence encodes CASSPEGSNEKLFF.